This passage covers 26 T cell receptor beta chains from one sample sequenced in a study of T cells in narcolepsy (dated by TCRdb to 2016 to 2018). Libraries came from the immunoSEQ multiplex PCR assay. Not all clones reach the TCRdb copy of this immuneACCESS table, which keeps in-frame sequences only. Checked studies attribute under half of the gap to unresolved V genes and leave the rest unexplained. For this sample the table gives tens of thousands of clones, of which around 78% were detected only once. The ten largest clones add up to 3.4% of the sample. Sequencing was done on a sample of CD45RA- memory CD4+ T cells from PBMCs. The cell subset or site label corresponds to: memory T cells sorted ex vivo from peripheral blood. All receptors come from a human donor with narcolepsy.

The sample holds one count of this clone. The chain is built from TRBV2 and TRBJ1-2, with D possibly matching TRBD1 (5 bases). Germline assignment: CDR1 SNHLY and CDR2 FYNNEI. Deletions cut 3 bases from V and 4 bases from J, with 9 bases between. The CDR3 is 13 amino acids. The CDR3 DNA sequence: TGTGCCAGCAGTGACGGGGGGAGCTATGGCTACACCTTC. Translating gives CASSDGGSYGYTF.

In this sample, this clone turned up a few times. The chain links TRBV11-3 to TRBJ1-3, with 7 bases matching TRBD1. Germline V gene sequence: CDR1 SGHNT, CDR2 YENEEA. The CDR3 extends over 17 amino acids. After removal of 6 bases from V and 0 bases from J, the junction contained 11 bases not matched to a gene. Here the CDR3 DNA reads TGTGCCAGCAGTTACTCCTCGACAGGGAGCTCTGGAAACACCATATATTTT. Its protein is CASSYSSTGSSGNTIYF.

The chain is built from TRBV27 and TRBJ2-1, with TRBD2 matching over 10 bases. The CDR3 extends over 18 amino acids. The junction had 12 bases not matched to a gene; V was cut back by 3 bases and J by 4 bases. Germline CDR1 MNHEY, CDR2 SMNVEV (reference sequence). DNA for the CDR3: TGTGCCAGCAGTTTTCGGCGCCAGCGGGGGGGGCTGTACAATGAGCAGTTCTTC. It yields the protein CASSFRRQRGGLYNEQFF.

The chain uses TRBV6-1 and TRBJ1-1; D perhaps matches TRBD1 (5 bases). Germline values: CDR1 MNHNS, CDR2 SASEGT. Trimming removed 6 bases at V and 1 base at J, with 9 bases between. The CDR3 length is 13 residues. CDR3 region: CASSLGQNTEAFF. Here the CDR3 DNA reads TGTGCCAGCAGCTTAGGACAGAACACTGAAGCTTTCTTT.

This chain joins TRBV4-1 and TRBJ2-5; 13 bases match TRBD2. The CDR3 is made up of 20 amino acids. CDR1 MGHRA and CDR2 YSYEKL come from the germline V gene. V was clipped by 4 bases and J by 5 bases; unmatched bases: 19. CDR3 sequence reads: CASSLPPLGTSGGAWETQYF. DNA of the CDR3: TGCGCCAGCAGCCTCCCACCCCTGGGAACTAGCGGGGGGGCTTGGGAGACCCAGTACTTC.

The V call is TRBV2, the J call TRBJ2-4; the D gene is possibly TRBD2 (7 bases). Germline V gene data show CDR1 as SNHLY and CDR2 as FYNNEI. V shed 6 bases and J shed 4 bases, with 13 bases lying between them. The CDR3 has 14 amino acids. In DNA form, the CDR3 reads TGTGCCAGCAGCAGGGCGGGGGCTAAAAACATTCAGTACTTC. It yields the protein CASSRAGAKNIQYF.

Only one count was recorded for this clone. The chain joins TRBV7-9 to TRBJ2-1, with TRBD1 identical over 9 bases. J was trimmed by 7 bases and V by 4 bases; bases with no gene match: 8. This CDR3 is 15 amino acids long. Germline values: CDR1 SEHNR, CDR2 FQNEAQ (reference sequence). CDR3 coding DNA: TGTGCCAGCAGCTCCCGGACAGGGGTGAGGAATGAGCAGTTCTTC. It specifies CASSSRTGVRNEQFF.

The chain combines TRBV7-8 with TRBJ2-5, with D possibly being TRBD1 (5 bases). The CDR3 runs 13 residues. Trimming took off 4 bases at V and 7 bases at J, with 13 bases between the two ends. Germline V lookup: CDR1 SGHVS, CDR2 FQNEAQ. The CDR3 DNA is TGTGCCAGCAGCTCCCTTTCGCAGGGGACCCAGTACTTC. Its translation is CASSSLSQGTQYF. Full variable domain (rest looked up from reference TRBV7-8 and TRBJ2-5): GAGVSQSPRYKVAKRGQDVALRCDPISGHVSLFWYQQALGQGPEFLTYFQNEAQLDKSGLPSDRFFAERPEGSVSTLKIQRTQQEDSAVYLCASSSLSQGTQYFGPGTRLLVL.

This clone was seen once. The chain joins TRBV7-9 to TRBJ1-3, with 9 bases aligning to TRBD1. The junction had 3 bases not matched to a gene; V was cut back by 3 bases and J by 0 bases. In germline, CDR1 is SEHNR, CDR2 FQNEAQ (reference sequence). The CDR3 runs 16 residues. Here the CDR3 DNA reads TGTGCCAGCAGCTTGACAGGGGGAAACTCTGGAAACACCATATATTTT. Its protein is CASSLTGGNSGNTIYF.

The chain couples TRBV19 to TRBJ2-3, with D perhaps TRBD1 (6 bases). V lost 9 bases to trimming and J lost 0 bases, with 16 bases between them. The CDR3 totals 15 residues. The germline V gene encodes CDR1 LNHDA and CDR2 SQIVND (reference sequence). CDR3 nucleotide sequence: TGTGCCAGCGCCCCCGGACAGATTAGCACAGATACGCAGTATTTT. Its translation is CASAPGQISTDTQYF.

The V gene is TRBV7-9, the J gene TRBJ1-2; 7 bases line up with TRBD1. With V trimmed by 9 bases and J by 4 bases, 11 bases remained unmatched. Germline lookup yields CDR1 SEHNR and CDR2 FQNEAQ (reference sequence). This CDR3 has 14 residues. In DNA form, the CDR3 reads TGTGCCAGTACCGGGACAGAGTTCCTCTATGGCTACACCTTC. Amino acids: CASTGTEFLYGYTF.

The V and J genes are TRBV6-5 and TRBJ1-3; D is perhaps TRBD1 (6 bases). The CDR3 totals 14 residues. V was shortened by 4 bases and J by 4 bases, with 11 bases between the two germline ends. Germline V CDR1 and CDR2: MNHEY, SVGAGI. Here the CDR3 reads CASSSRGKGNTIYF. CDR3 nucleotide sequence: TGTGCCAGCAGTTCGAGGGGGAAGGGAAACACCATATATTTT.

This clone was found once. This chain links TRBV19 with TRBJ2-5, with TRBD2 matching over 10 bases. The J call may be faulty, since TRBJ2-7 better matches the DNA end. Germline V lookup: CDR1 LNHDA, CDR2 SQIVND (reference sequence). This CDR3 region has 15 residues. In DNA, the CDR3 is TGTGCCAGTAGTATGAGTCTAGCGGGAGACTACGAGCAGTACTTC. This sequence encodes CASSMSLAGDYEQYF.

This chain connects TRBV6-6 to TRBJ2-7; the match to TRBD2 covers 11 bases. Germline lookup yields CDR1 MNHNY and CDR2 SVGAGI (reference sequence). With 5 bases clipped from V and 1 base from J, the junction kept 7 bases outside the gene matches. The CDR3 is 16 residues long. CDR3 in amino acids: CASSTTSGRGSYEQYF. The CDR3 nucleotides read TGTGCCAGCAGTACCACTAGCGGGAGAGGGTCCTACGAGCAGTACTTC.

The rearrangement uses TRBV20-1 and TRBJ2-7; D is unresolved. This CDR3 is built from 11 residues. Germline-derived CDR1 and CDR2 are DFQATT and SNEGSKA (reference sequence). V was cut by 6 bases and J by 7 bases, with 13 bases left in between. The CDR3: CSASEVGEQYF. The CDR3 DNA reads as TGCAGTGCCTCCGAGGTCGGGGAGCAGTACTTC.

The rearrangement joins TRBV9 to TRBJ2-2; maybe TRBD2 (5 bases). This CDR3 region has 14 residues. With 0 bases removed from V and 6 bases from J, the gap between germline ends came to 9 bases. Looked up from germline, CDR1 is SGDLS and CDR2 is YYNGEE. CDR3 region: CASSVAWTPGELFF. CDR3 DNA: TGTGCCAGCAGCGTAGCATGGACTCCCGGGGAGCTGTTTTTT.

There are a few counts of this clone. The chain uses TRBV29-1 and TRBJ1-1; 9 bases are a match to TRBD1. Per the germline V gene, CDR1 is SQVTM and CDR2 is ANQGSEA. The trim removed 6 bases at V and 4 bases at J, leaving 6 bases unmatched. The CDR3 totals 13 residues. The DNA of the CDR3 is TGCAGCGTCGTGATGGACAGGGGCACTGAAGCTTTCTTT. It is translated as CSVVMDRGTEAFF.

Here the CDR3 reads CAWSSVSGAINQPQHF. CDR3 coding DNA: TGTGCCTGGAGTAGTGTTTCCGGGGCGATAAATCAGCCCCAGCATTTT. The chain is built from TRBV30 and TRBJ1-5, with D maybe TRBD1 (5 bases). The V and J ends lost 2 bases and 4 bases respectively, with 18 bases between them. The length of the CDR3 is 16 residues. In germline, CDR1 is GTSNPN, CDR2 SVGIG (reference sequence).

The chain links TRBV5-8 to TRBJ2-5, with D uncertain. The CDR3 sequence is 14 residues long. Germline CDR1 SGHTS, CDR2 YDEGEE. Trimming left V 0 bases short and J 1 base short, with 7 bases between. CDR3 nucleotides: TGTGCCAGCAGCTTGGGGGCAGCCCAAGAGACCCAGTACTTC. Amino acid sequence: CASSLGAAQETQYF. The whole variable domain, filled in from reference TRBV5-8 and TRBJ2-5, reads EAGVTQSPTHLIKTRGQQATLRCSPISGHTSVYWYQQALGLGLQFLLWYDEGEERNRGNFPPRFSGRQFPNYSSELNVNALELEDSALYLCASSLGAAQETQYFGPGTRLLVL.

The chain uses TRBV20-1 and TRBJ2-5, with D uncertain. V lost 4 bases and J lost 5, with 8 bases in between. The CDR3 spans 11 residues. CDR1 and CDR2 from the germline V gene are DFQATT and SNEGSKA (reference sequence). This chain's CDR3 is CSAKGVETQYF. The CDR3 DNA reads as TGCAGTGCTAAGGGTGTGGAGACCCAGTACTTC.

This clone has more than one count but fewer than ten. The V gene is TRBV7-6, the J gene TRBJ2-2; TRBD1 matches at 8 bases. With V trimmed by 6 bases and J by 1 base, 7 bases remained unmatched. The V gene's germline CDR1 is SGHVS and CDR2 FNYEAQ. The CDR3 has 16 residues. CDR3 residues: CASSQGARGNTGELFF. The CDR3 DNA reads as TGTGCCAGCAGTCAGGGGGCTCGAGGGAACACCGGGGAGCTGTTTTTT.

This clone was recorded once. This rearrangement joins TRBV2 to TRBJ2-1; 7 positions match TRBD2. Germline V lookup: CDR1 SNHLY, CDR2 FYNNEI. The CDR3 runs 14 residues. V lost 2 bases to trimming and J lost 7 bases; unmatched junction nucleotides: 5. The CDR3 nucleotides read TGTGCCAGCAGTGAAATGAGACTAGCTAATGAGCAGTTCTTC. It translates to CASSEMRLANEQFF.

V is TRBV6-6 and J is TRBJ1-2; D not certain. The CDR3 is made up of 11 amino acids. Deletions cut 5 bases from V and 3 bases from J, with 4 bases between. CDR1 and CDR2 from the germline V gene are MNHNY and SVGAGI (reference sequence). DNA for the CDR3: TGTGCCAGCAGTACCCACTATGGCTACACCTTC. Its translation is CASSTHYGYTF.

This clone appeared once. The gene calls are TRBV7-9 and TRBJ1-2; TRBD1 is a possible D gene (5 bases). This CDR3 comprises 13 residues. The germline V gene encodes CDR1 SEHNR and CDR2 FQNEAQ (reference sequence). V was shortened by 3 bases and J by 7 bases, with 12 bases between the two germline ends. The CDR3 loop reads CASSLSRDSGYTF. The CDR3 nucleotides are TGTGCCAGCAGCTTGTCGAGAGACAGTGGCTACACCTTC.

The V gene is TRBV6-1, the J gene TRBJ1-5, with D maybe TRBD1 (5 bases). Trimming removed 2 bases from V and 0 bases from J, with 17 bases in between. CDR3 length: 18 amino acids. In germline, CDR1 is MNHNS, CDR2 SASEGT. The CDR3 reads CASSEMRGLRYSNQPQHF. For the CDR3, the DNA is TGTGCCAGCAGTGAAATGAGGGGCCTAAGATATAGCAATCAGCCCCAGCATTTT.

The gene calls are TRBV19 and TRBJ1-5; D remains ambiguous. The V end was cut by 3 bases, the J end by 3 bases, with 9 bases between. This CDR3 is 14 amino acids long. Germline V lookup: CDR1 LNHDA, CDR2 SQIVND (reference sequence). CDR3 sequence reads: CASSIGDNNQPQHF. The CDR3 DNA reads TGTGCCAGTAGTATCGGCGACAACAATCAGCCCCAGCATTTT.